This is a list of T cell receptor beta chains from one sample in a study of T cell changes during pregnancy in multiple sclerosis. Only in-frame clones appear in the TCRdb table, and some are missing; sequencing was by immunoSEQ multiplex PCR. The sample lists 35,000 to 40,000 clones; approximately 88% were seen once. The input for sequencing was CD4+ T cells from peripheral blood mononuclear cells, taken before pregnancy. The receptors were gathered from a female donor with multiple sclerosis, enrolled in a pregnancy study. The CDR3 runs from the conserved cysteine through the conserved F or W. A D gene is named only where the DNA matches it firmly. Clone size, where shown, is once, few, many, or a class for clones that have expanded.

clone size	D gene	V gene	J gene	CDR3 DNA	CDR3 protein
.	.	TRBV18	TRBJ2-5	TGTGCCAGCTCACCACCGCTCAGACAAGAGACCCAGTACTTC	CASSPPLRQETQYF
.	TRBD2	TRBV5-1	TRBJ2-3	TGCGCCAGCAGCTGGCCTCTAGCGGGAGGGAGCACAGATACGCAGTATTTT	CASSWPLAGGSTDTQYF
.	.	TRBV18	TRBJ1-2	TGTGCCAGCTCACCAAGAACGAGCGGGAGGGGAGCTAACTATGGCTACACCTTC	CASSPRTSGRGANYGYTF
.	.	TRBV5-1	TRBJ2-7	TGCGCCAGCAGCTTGGTCGGCCTTACTACCTACGAGCAGTACTTC	CASSLVGLTTYEQYF
once	TRBD1	TRBV10-2	TRBJ1-2	TGCGCCAGCAGACCCGGGACAGCCGACACGGGGGGCTACACCTTC	CASRPGTADTGGYTF
.	TRBD1	TRBV6-5	TRBJ1-4	TGTGCCAGCAGTTCCCTTGGGCAGGGACAGGGTGAAAAACTGTTTTTT	CASSSLGQGQGEKLFF
.	TRBD1	TRBV2	TRBJ2-7	TGTGCCAGCCGACGGGACAGGGGCCACGAGCAGTACTTC	CASRRDRGHEQYF
few	TRBD1	TRBV19	TRBJ1-5	TGTGCCAGTCGGGACAGGGTGGATCAGCCCCAGCATTTT	CASRDRVDQPQHF
.	TRBD1	TRBV6-1	TRBJ1-2	TGTGCCAGCAGTGCAAGACAGGGGCCTTTTGATGGCTACACCTTC	CASSARQGPFDGYTF
.	TRBD1	TRBV19	TRBJ1-1	TGTGCCAGTAGTACACCGGGACAGGGGAACACTGAAGCTTTCTTT	CASSTPGQGNTEAFF
once	.	TRBV28	TRBJ1-2	TGTGCCAGCAGTTCGCCGGGTCCCTTCATGGGCTACACCTTC	CASSSPGPFMGYTF
.	TRBD2	TRBV6-1	TRBJ2-1	TGTGCCAGCAGTGAAGCGCTAGCGGGGGGGAATGAGCAGTTCTTC	CASSEALAGGNEQFF
.	TRBD2	TRBV4-1	TRBJ2-5	TGCGCCAGCAGCCAAGACCCTAGCGGACAAGAGACCCAGTACTTC	CASSQDPSGQETQYF
.	.	TRBV28	TRBJ1-2	TGTGCCAGCTCCAGGGCGGACTATGGCTACACCTTC	CASSRADYGYTF
.	TRBD1	TRBV2	TRBJ2-7	TGTGCCAGCAGCAGGGACAGCTACGAGCAGTACTTC	CASSRDSYEQYF
.	.	TRBV5-1	TRBJ2-1	TGCGCCAGCAGTTGGGCGGGCAGAGGAAGCTCCTACAATGAGCAGTTCTTC	CASSWAGRGSSYNEQFF
.	.	TRBV11-2	TRBJ1-1	TGTGCCAGCAGCTTAACTTACACTGAAGCTTTCTTT	CASSLTYTEAFF
once	TRBD1	TRBV19	TRBJ2-3	TGTGCCAGTAGCCGACAGGGGGCCACAGATACGCAGTATTTT	CASSRQGATDTQYF
.	.	TRBV6-1	TRBJ2-7	TGTGCCAGCAGTGAGGGGGGGACAGGACCCTACGAGCAGTACTTC	CASSEGGTGPYEQYF
once	.	TRBV30	TRBJ2-7	TGTGCCTGGAGTGGTACACCCCCGCGGGAGCAGTACTTC	CAWSGTPPREQYF
.	.	TRBV15	TRBJ2-1	TGTGCCACCAGCACCCCCTCCGGTGAGCAGTTCTTC	CATSTPSGEQFF
once	.	TRBV28	TRBJ1-4	TGTGCCAGCAGTTTATCAACGGTCTATGAAAAACTGTTTTTT	CASSLSTVYEKLFF
.	TRBD1	TRBV27	TRBJ1-6	TGTGCCAGCAGCCCGAAACACAGGGGTAGGGATTCACCCCTCCACTTT	CASSPKHRGRDSPLHF
.	TRBD2	TRBV18	TRBJ2-1	TGTGCCAGCTCCCCTACTAGCGAGACCTACAATGAGCAGTTCTTC	CASSPTSETYNEQFF
.	.	TRBV5-6	TRBJ2-6	TGTGCCAGCAGCTTGCAAGGCGGATCCCTCTCTGGGGCCAACGTCCTGACTTTC	CASSLQGGSLSGANVLTF
.	TRBD1	TRBV29-1	TRBJ2-3	TGCAGCGTTGAAGGAAACCACAGGGGAGTGGGCACAGATACGCAGTATTTT	CSVEGNHRGVGTDTQYF
.	TRBD2	TRBV7-2	TRBJ2-7	TGTGCCAGCAGCTCCGGGACTATCTCCTACGAGCAGTACTTC	CASSSGTISYEQYF
.	TRBD1	TRBV5-4	TRBJ1-2	TGTGCCAGCAGCTTAGAGGGACAGGGGGCCTATGGCTACACCTTC	CASSLEGQGAYGYTF
.	.	TRBV30	TRBJ1-3	TGTGCCTGGAGTGTACTAGGGGGACCTCCTGGAAACACCATATATTTT	CAWSVLGGPPGNTIYF
medium-sized	.	TRBV28	TRBJ2-3	TGTGCCAGCAGTTCCGAACAGCGCACAGATACGCAGTATTTT	CASSSEQRTDTQYF
.	.	TRBV11-3	TRBJ1-3	TGTGCCAGCAGCCTGGGCCTAGGAAACACCATATATTTT	CASSLGLGNTIYF
.	.	TRBV14	TRBJ2-2	TGTGCCAGCAGCCAGGCAGGTGTTAGTACCGGGGAGCTGTTTTTT	CASSQAGVSTGELFF
.	.	TRBV19	TRBJ2-3	TGTGCCAGTAGTATAGGGACGGGAGACGGCACAGATACGCAGTATTTT	CASSIGTGDGTDTQYF
.	.	TRBV25-1	TRBJ2-3	TGTGCCAGCAGTGATCTAGTCGGTACGCAGTATTTT	CASSDLVGTQYF
.	TRBD2	TRBV5-4	TRBJ2-1	TGTGCCAGCAGCGTCCCTCTAGGCGGGAGTTCCTACAATGAGCAGTTCTTC	CASSVPLGGSSYNEQFF
.	TRBD2	TRBV7-2	TRBJ2-1	TGTGCCAGCAGCTGGGGACTACCCGAGCAGTTCTTC	CASSWGLPEQFF
.	.	TRBV5-1	TRBJ1-1	TGCGCCAGCAGCTTCACAGGGAACACTGAAGCTTTCTTT	CASSFTGNTEAFF
.	TRBD1	TRBV2	TRBJ2-7	TGTGCCAGCACAACCGGGACAGGGTCCTACGAGCAGTACTTC	CASTTGTGSYEQYF
once	TRBD1	TRBV30	TRBJ1-3	TGTGCCTGGACAGGGGGTGGAAACACCATATATTTT	CAWTGGGNTIYF
.	TRBD2	TRBV7-8	TRBJ2-7	TGTGCCAGCAGCTTACGGGAGGGCTTACACGAGCAGTACTTC	CASSLREGLHEQYF
.	.	TRBV6-1	TRBJ2-7	TGTGCCAGCATGAGGGACTACGAGCAGTACTTC	CASMRDYEQYF
.	TRBD1	TRBV19	TRBJ1-1	TGTGCCAGTAGGGTCCATGGACAGGGCGACACTGAAGCTTTCTTT	CASRVHGQGDTEAFF
.	TRBD2	TRBV6-5	TRBJ2-7	TGTGCCAGCGAGGCTAGCGGGAGGAACGAGCAGTACTTC	CASEASGRNEQYF